A selection of T cell receptor beta chains follows, all from one sample in a study of blood T cell repertoires in COVID-19. Sequenced by immunoSEQ multiplex PCR; TCRdb stores in-frame clones only, minus some. The sample carries some 140,000 clones, around 81% recorded once. The sequenced sample consisted of peripheral blood. These TCRs come from a human donor in a cohort sampled during active COVID-19. Both conserved end residues are part of each CDR3. The order of the fields is V gene, CDR3 length, J gene, D gene, clone size, CDR3 protein, CDR3 DNA. The D gene is left open where the match is weak. Size values are once, few and many counts, or a class for expanded clones, and some rows have none.

TRBV2	14	TRBJ1-6	NA	NA	CASKVTGLNSPLHF	TGTGCCAGCAAAGTCACAGGTCTTAATTCACCCCTCCACTTT
TRBV6-1	15	TRBJ1-6	NA	NA	CASSEGAGVNSPLHF	TGTGCCAGCAGTGAAGGAGCCGGAGTTAATTCACCCCTCCACTTT
TRBV21-1	15	TRBJ1-2	NA	NA	CASTLGGQGNYGYTF	TGTGCCAGCACCCTTGGAGGGCAGGGAAACTATGGCTACACCTTC
TRBV6-5	14	TRBJ1-1	TRBD1	once	CASRVDRGNTEAFF	TGTGCCAGCAGGGTGGACAGGGGGAACACTGAAGCTTTCTTT
TRBV21-1	15	TRBJ1-5	NA	NA	CASSKDVAGCQPQHF	TGTGCCAGCAGCAAAGACGTGGCAGGGTGTCAGCCCCAGCATTTT
TRBV5-5	15	TRBJ2-5	NA	NA	CASSAGTAWRETQYF	TGTGCCAGCAGCGCGGGGACTGCCTGGAGAGAGACCCAGTACTTC
TRBV6-4	14	TRBJ1-1	NA	NA	CASRGPGPNTEAFF	TGTGCCAGCAGGGGGCCAGGCCCGAACACTGAAGCTTTCTTT
TRBV21-1	20	TRBJ1-5	NA	NA	CASSIPKEDREKHRNQPQHF	TGTGCCAGCAGCATCCCCAAAGAGGACAGGGAGAAGCACAGGAATCAGCCCCAGCATTTT
TRBV27	14	TRBJ1-1	TRBD1	NA	CASIKTGVSTEAFF	TGTGCCAGCATCAAGACAGGGGTGAGCACTGAAGCTTTCTTT
TRBV2	16	TRBJ1-5	TRBD1	NA	CASSGQGTLSNQPQHF	TGTGCCAGCAGTGGACAGGGTACCCTTAGCAATCAGCCCCAGCATTTT
TRBV3-1/TRBV3-2	14	TRBJ2-5	NA	NA	CASSQDHRGKTQYF	TGTGCCAGCAGCCAAGATCATAGGGGTAAGACCCAGTACTTC
TRBV2	14	TRBJ2-5	NA	NA	CASSDGVAQETQYF	TGTGCCAGCAGTGACGGGGTTGCTCAGGAGACCCAGTACTTC
TRBV5-6	16	TRBJ1-2	NA	NA	CASSLAGSHTSNGYTF	TGTGCCAGCAGCTTGGCTGGCAGTCACACTAGTAATGGCTACACCTTC
TRBV11-2	17	TRBJ1-1	TRBD1	NA	CASSSGGWDRGNTEAFF	TGTGCCAGCAGCTCAGGGGGATGGGACAGGGGGAACACTGAAGCTTTCTTT
TRBV7-9	12	TRBJ1-1	TRBD1	once	CASSLEQGVTFF	TGTGCCAGCAGCTTAGAGCAGGGGGTCACTTTCTTT
TRBV6-7	17	TRBJ2-7	NA	NA	CASSFPKQALQNYEQYF	TGTGCCAGCAGTTTCCCCAAACAGGCCCTTCAAAACTACGAGCAGTACTTC
TRBV11-2	11	TRBJ2-7	NA	NA	CASSSYYEQYF	TGTGCCAGCAGCTCCTACTACGAGCAGTACTTC
TRBV3-1/TRBV3-2	15	TRBJ1-6	NA	NA	CASSQGTSYNSPLHF	TGTGCCAGCAGCCAGGGCACCTCCTATAATTCACCCCTCCACTTT
TRBV5-6	14	TRBJ2-7	TRBD1	NA	CASSLQGASYEQYF	TGTGCCAGCAGCTTACAGGGGGCCTCCTACGAGCAGTACTTC
TRBV2	14	TRBJ1-1	NA	NA	CASSVFRMDTEAFF	TGTGCCAGCAGTGTTTTTAGAATGGACACTGAAGCTTTCTTT
TRBV2	13	TRBJ1-5	NA	NA	CASTPDSNQPQHF	TGTGCCAGCACGCCAGATAGCAATCAGCCCCAGCATTTT
TRBV10-2	14	TRBJ2-7	NA	NA	CASSGWENSYEQYF	TGCGCCAGCAGTGGGTGGGAGAACTCCTACGAGCAGTACTTC
TRBV5-8	16	TRBJ2-1	TRBD1	NA	CASSSPMGTGYNEQFF	TGTGCCAGCAGCTCGCCTATGGGGACAGGCTACAATGAGCAGTTCTTC
TRBV6-6	16	TRBJ1-3	NA	NA	CASTPWRGHSGNTIYF	TGTGCCAGCACCCCCTGGAGAGGACACTCTGGAAACACCATATATTTT
TRBV2	14	TRBJ1-2	NA	NA	CASSEGRLDYGYTF	TGTGCCAGCAGTGAGGGCAGGTTGGACTATGGCTACACCTTC